The 27 T cell receptor beta chains reported below all come from one sample, sequenced in a study of regulatory T cells in long-lasting Graves disease. Time point meaning: persistent/refractory GD, antithyroid drugs over 5 years with positive TRAb. The authors made the TCR library using RNA they extracted from PBMCs. Through Arm-PCR of CDR3 regions and iRepertoire HTBI primers, TCR beta libraries were built. TCRdb re-called the multiplex PCR reads through MiXCR, storing one row per CDR3 protein. Here the sample spans 700,000 or so distinct CDR3 sequences, 25% to 35% being singletons. Source: peripheral blood mononuclear cells (PBMCs), taken when the disease was refractory, from a patient treated with antithyroid drugs. The receptors were sampled from a female donor with Graves disease.

This clonotype was detected only a few times. The genes are TRBV20-1 and TRBJ2-7; D not certain. The V gene lost 3 bases and the J gene lost 2 bases, with 11 bases spanning the gap. This CDR3 is 13 amino acids long. Germline CDR1 reads DFQATT; CDR2 reads SNEGSKA (reference sequence). In nucleotides, the CDR3 is TGCAGTGCTAGTCGTTATGCCACCTACGAGCAGTACTTC. This encodes CSASRYATYEQYF.

The CDR3 protein is CASSYGPTPSSGNTIYF. Written as DNA, the CDR3 is TGTGCCAGCAGTTACGGGCCGACACCGAGCTCTGGAAACACCATATATTTT. The genes are TRBV6-2 or TRBV6-3 and TRBJ1-3; no firm D call. The CDR3 has 17 residues. From germline, CDR1 is MNHEY and CDR2 SVGEGT. The V gene lost 2 bases and the J gene lost 0 bases, with 14 bases spanning the gap.

Many counts were recorded for this clonotype. A read error may explain this, as a much larger clone is one base away. The gene calls are TRBV7-2 and TRBJ1-6; D is undetermined. The V gene lost 7 bases and the J gene lost 10 bases, with 17 bases spanning the gap. The CDR3 length is 14 residues. The germline V gene has CDR1 SGHTA and CDR2 FQGNSA. CDR3 region: CASNFGGQGSPLHF. CDR3 DNA sequence: TGTGCCAGCAACTTCGGAGGCCAAGGATCACCCCTCCACTTT.

This clonotype was counted between two and nine times. The V and J genes are TRBV30 and TRBJ2-7, with 11 bases fitting TRBD2. Per the germline V gene, CDR1 is GTSNPN and CDR2 is SVGIG (reference sequence). The CDR3 has 15 amino acids. V shed 0 bases and J 4 bases; nucleotides not matched to a gene: 5. The CDR3 reads CAWSVQTSGMYEQYF. The CDR3 DNA follows: TGTGCCTGGAGTGTACAGACTAGCGGGATGTACGAGCAGTACTTC.

The chain uses TRBV20-1 and TRBJ2-7; 12 bases map to TRBD2. V shed 3 bases and J 4 bases; nucleotides not matched to a gene: 7. This CDR3 is built from 15 residues. The V gene's germline CDR1 is DFQATT and CDR2 SNEGSKA (reference sequence). The CDR3 DNA reads as TGCAGTGCTAGTACGGCTAGCGGGAGGGTTTACGAGCAGTACTTC. The encoded protein is CSASTASGRVYEQYF.

This clonotype was picked up a small number of times. The V and J genes are TRBV10-2 and TRBJ2-7, with D possibly being TRBD1 (6 bases). Trimming took 1 base from V and 3 from J, leaving 16 bases between them. The length of the CDR3 is 16 residues. The V gene's germline CDR1 is WSHSY and CDR2 SAAADI. The CDR3 nucleotides read TGCGCCAGCAGTGAGTTGGGGGCTGGCCACCTCTACGAGCAGTACTTC. This codes for CASSELGAGHLYEQYF.

This chain connects TRBV27 to TRBJ2-7, with unresolved D. V gave up 5 bases and J gave up 3 bases, with 20 bases separating them. This CDR3 comprises 16 residues. Germline values: CDR1 MNHEY, CDR2 SMNVEV (reference sequence). The CDR3, as DNA: TGTGCCAGCAGTAACCGACTGGCAACCCTTAACTACGAGCAGTACTTC. It codes for CASSNRLATLNYEQYF.

The J gene is TRBJ1-5, the V gene TRBV28; the D gene is possibly TRBD1 (5 bases). Germline CDR1 reads MDHEN; CDR2 reads SYDVKM. The CDR3 loop spans 12 amino acids. The V gene lost 8 bases and the J gene lost 9 bases, with 14 bases spanning the gap. The CDR3 reads CASLAQQGPQHF. CDR3 coding DNA: TGTGCCAGCCTGGCCCAGCAGGGGCCCCAGCATTTT.

V and J are TRBV30 and TRBJ1-2; D is unresolved. CDR1 and CDR2 (germline): GTSNPN, SVGIG (reference sequence). The CDR3 loop spans 15 amino acids. The V end lost 0 bases, the J end lost 4 bases, and 15 bases lay between the germline ends. The CDR3 is CAWSVIGRSPYGYTF. As DNA, the CDR3 is TGTGCCTGGAGTGTAATAGGCAGGTCCCCCTATGGCTACACCTTC.

V and J are TRBV19 and TRBJ2-7, with D possibly TRBD1 on 6 matching bases. V shed 5 bases and J shed 0 bases, with 20 bases lying between them. The CDR3 is 17 residues long. CDR1 and CDR2 (germline): LNHDA, SQIVND (reference sequence). In nucleotides, the CDR3 is TGTGCCAGTAGTCCCCGTATGACAGGTTATAGCTCCTACGAGCAGTACTTC. Translated, it gives CASSPRMTGYSSYEQYF.

In its sample, this clonotype was seen a few times. The chain employs TRBV11-2 and TRBJ1-3; D is unclear. CDR3 length: 13 amino acids. V was trimmed by 4 bases and J by 4 bases, leaving 8 bases between them. CDR1 and CDR2 from the germline V gene are SGHAT and FQNNGV. DNA for the CDR3: TGTGCCAGCAGCTATCCCCAGGGAAACACCATATATTTT. Its protein is CASSYPQGNTIYF.

V is TRBV6-1 and J is TRBJ1-2, with D hard to call. The CDR3 contains 13 residues. V lost 6 bases and J 1 base, leaving 9 bases between the germline ends. Germline V lookup: CDR1 MNHNS, CDR2 SASEGT. For the CDR3, the DNA is TGTGCCAGCAGCCATCTGGATAACTATGGCTACACCTTC. Amino acid sequence: CASSHLDNYGYTF.

The chain employs TRBV27 and TRBJ2-7; 13 bases align to TRBD2. Germline CDR1 MNHEY, CDR2 SMNVEV (reference sequence). V gave up 5 bases and J gave up 3 bases; unmatched junction bases: 16. The CDR3 has 19 residues. The CDR3 region is CASSTNPWTSGSKNYEQYF. As DNA, the CDR3 is TGTGCCAGCAGTACAAATCCATGGACTAGCGGGAGTAAGAACTACGAGCAGTACTTC.

The CDR3 here is CASSPTGTSYGYTF. In DNA form, the CDR3 reads TGTGCCAGCTCACCTACCGGGACGAGTTATGGCTACACCTTC. This rearrangement joins TRBV18 to TRBJ1-2, with D perhaps matching TRBD1 (5 bases). The CDR3 sequence is 14 residues long. Germline V CDR1 and CDR2: KGHSH, LQKENI. Trimming stripped 3 bases from V and 5 bases from J, with 13 bases between.

The chain has TRBV20-1 and TRBJ2-7; D gene unclear. Germline loops: CDR1 DFQATT, CDR2 SNEGSKA (reference sequence). V lost 3 bases and J 3 bases, leaving 18 bases between the germline ends. The CDR3 covers 15 residues. The CDR3 here is CSARPILHERYEQYF. DNA for the CDR3: TGCAGTGCTAGGCCGATCTTGCATGAACGCTACGAGCAGTACTTC.

The CDR3 protein is CASSLNPRAGNTIYF. CDR3 nucleotides: TGTGCCAGCAGTTTAAATCCGAGGGCTGGAAACACCATATATTTT. V usage is TRBV12-3 or TRBV12-4 and J usage is TRBJ1-3; D is uncertain. CDR3 size: 15 residues. V shed 2 bases and J shed 2 bases, with 10 bases lying between them.

The gene calls are TRBV20-1 and TRBJ1-4; D possibly corresponds to TRBD1 (5 bases). The CDR3 has 13 residues. Germline V gene sequence: CDR1 DFQATT, CDR2 SNEGSKA (reference sequence). Trimming removed 6 bases at V and 7 bases at J, with 15 bases between. The CDR3 DNA reads as TGCAGTGCGGAGCAGGGAGTTGGTGAAAAACTGTTTTTT. Protein: CSAEQGVGEKLFF.

This clonotype was recorded many times. The J gene is TRBJ1-2, the V gene TRBV20-1, with D maybe TRBD1 (6 bases). Germline V gene lookup returns CDR1 DFQATT and CDR2 SNEGSKA (reference sequence). The CDR3 runs 13 residues. V lost 4 bases, J lost 4 bases, and 13 bases lay in between. The CDR3 nucleotides read TGCAGTGCTACCGACAGGAGAGGCTATGGCTACACCTTC. It encodes CSATDRRGYGYTF.

This clonotype was observed at least ten times. CDR3 protein: CASNPDRLLTGYTF. The CDR3 DNA is TGTGCCAGCAACCCGGACAGGTTGCTCACTGGCTACACCTTC. The chain uses TRBV2 and TRBJ1-2; 7 bases are a match to TRBD1. The germline V gene has CDR1 SNHLY and CDR2 FYNNEI. The CDR3 sequence is 14 residues long. V shed 7 bases and J 7 bases; nucleotides not matched to a gene: 12.

The chain has TRBV6-1 and TRBJ2-2; D unresolved. Germline lookup yields CDR1 MNHNS and CDR2 SASEGT. Deletions cut 0 bases from V and 7 bases from J, with 9 bases between. This CDR3 region has 14 residues. CDR3 nucleotides: TGTGCCAGCAGTGAAGCGTCGCTAGTCGGGGAGCTGTTTTTT. Translated, it gives CASSEASLVGELFF.

The chain couples TRBV6-1 to TRBJ1-4, with D tentatively TRBD1 (5 bases). The CDR3 is made up of 14 amino acids. V was shortened by 2 bases and J by 7 bases, with 11 bases between the two germline ends. The germline gives CDR1 MNHNS, CDR2 SASEGT. For the CDR3, the DNA is TGTGCCAGCAGTGAAAAGGGGTTGGGTGAAAAACTGTTTTTT. Residues: CASSEKGLGEKLFF.

The chain has TRBV7-2 and TRBJ2-7; TRBD2 matches at 16 bases. The V segment lost 5 bases and the J segment 1 base; nucleotides outside the gene matches: 8. Germline CDR1 SGHTA, CDR2 FQGNSA. The CDR3 spans 18 residues. This CDR3 is CASSPGLAGGFQSYEQYF. The CDR3 bases are TGTGCCAGCAGCCCGGGACTAGCGGGAGGGTTCCAGTCCTACGAGCAGTACTTC.

This rearrangement joins TRBV12-3 or TRBV12-4 to TRBJ1-5; D is perhaps TRBD1 (5 bases). The length of the CDR3 is 16 residues. Between the trimmed V and J ends, which lost 3 bases and 2 bases, there was a span of 14 bases. CDR3 DNA sequence: TGTGCCAGCAGTTTCATCGAATGGGGGGGCAATCAGCCCCAGCATTTT. Its translation is CASSFIEWGGNQPQHF.

This rearrangement joins TRBV14 to TRBJ2-7; 7 bases are a match to TRBD1. The germline gives CDR1 SGHDN, CDR2 FVKESK. The CDR3 spans 14 residues. V gave up 4 bases and J gave up 2 bases; unmatched junction bases: 5. The CDR3 is CASSLTGTAYEQYF. The CDR3 region has the DNA TGTGCCAGCAGCCTGACAGGGACCGCCTACGAGCAGTACTTC.

The sample holds a few counts of this clonotype. The V and J genes are TRBV10-3 and TRBJ2-7; D gene uncertain. V was trimmed by 3 bases and J by 4 bases, leaving 13 bases between them. The CDR3 loop spans 14 amino acids. Germline CDR1 is ENHRY and CDR2 is SYGVKD. DNA of the CDR3: TGTGCCATCAGTGACGGCCCAGGAGAATACGAGCAGTACTTC. Protein: CAISDGPGEYEQYF.

The chain recombines TRBV25-1 with TRBJ1-4; D is unclear. The CDR3 is 14 residues long. Trimming removed 5 bases from V and 4 bases from J, with 11 bases in between. The germline V gene encodes CDR1 MGHDK and CDR2 SYGVNS. This chain's CDR3 is CASSPHRNNEKLFF. The CDR3 DNA follows: TGTGCCAGCAGTCCCCACAGAAATAATGAAAAACTGTTTTTT.

For this clonotype: This likely comes from a read error, as the CDR3 has no conserved phenylalanine or tryptophan at its end. V and J are TRBV5-1 and TRBJ2-7, with 9 bases matching TRBD1. The germline V gene has CDR1 SGHRS and CDR2 YFSETQ. CDR3 length: 15 residues. The V segment lost 4 bases and the J segment 3 bases; nucleotides outside the gene matches: 8. The CDR3 nucleotides read TGCGCCAGCAGCCCCAAGGGACAGGGTGTCTACGAGCAGTACCTC. It yields the protein CASSPKGQGVYEQYL.